This T cell receptor beta chain was sequenced for a study of esophageal squamous cell carcinoma under preoperative chemotherapy (dated by TCRdb to the late 2010s). In terms of the full investigation: TCR repertoires were profiled in both peripheral blood T cells and tumor-infiltrating lymphocytes. The study assessed how paclitaxel-nedaplatin chemotherapy affected T-cell receptor repertoires in patients with esophageal squamous cell carcinoma. A few patients with primary esophageal squamous cell carcinoma made up the cohort. Repertoires were compared between samples taken before and after paclitaxel-nedaplatin therapy. Study-level results and caveats: A significant increase in TCR diversity was observed in peripheral T cells after chemotherapy, whereas no such increase was observed in tumor-infiltrating lymphocytes. Paclitaxel-nedaplatin therapy caused immediate and substantial changes in clonotype frequency, and abundant clones were more likely to contract than to amplify. A small cohort was used, with only a few patients with esophageal squamous cell carcinoma being analyzed. Tumor-infiltrating lymphocytes after treatment appeared to come partly from peripheral T cells migrating into the tumor, rather than solely from local clonal changes.

This clonotype was seen ten or more times. Its target antigen remains unknown. No clone much larger than this one lies a single base away; base qualities are absent. From its cysteine to its phenylalanine, the CDR3 spans 15 amino acids. The entry retains the CDR3 DNA only, 45 bases that are in frame from base 1. According to the germline V gene, CDR1 reads SGHVS and CDR2 reads FQNEAQ. V is pared back by 5 bases and J by 5 bases, with 16 bases lying between the germline termini. Taken with the paper, the label for time point translates to: after preoperative PTX-NDP chemotherapy. Paclitaxel-nedaplatin was administered to patients as preoperative chemotherapy before surgery. The library was obtained by PCR. TCRdb lists the instrument as HiSeq X Ten. High-throughput sequencing was used to characterize TCR repertoires. TCRdb handled the public reads itself, with Q25 trimming in fastp and clone calling in MiXCR, and kept productive beta chains. Rows matching on CDR3 protein sequence are summarized as one entry with the most common DNA and genes. The sample table records roughly 30,000 distinct CDR3 sequences; roughly 52% of these occur just once. The ten largest make up approximately 25% of the sample.

The specimen was collected from a patient given preoperative chemotherapy. The sequence was obtained from a human donor with esophageal squamous cell carcinoma. The donor label of this sample is uncertain. This receptor chain uses TRBV7-8 and TRBJ2-1; the D gene identity is not certain. The base sequence is TGTGCCAGCAGCAATACAGTTGGGATCCACAATGAGCAGTTCTTC. This translates into CASSNTVGIHNEQFF.